This T cell receptor (beta chain) was recorded in a study of T cell repertoires in cytomegalovirus infection. Study information: The authors relied on CMV epitopes, both recently identified HLA-C-restricted and well-studied HLA-B-restricted. CMV infection and matching HLA type were both indicated by public TCR beta signatures. Study-level points and caveats: Carriers of CMV and the relevant HLA type were discriminated by public TCR beta frequency. Clonotypes of TCR beta that were HLA-C-restricted and CMV-specific dominated the ex vivo response.

Concerning this clonotype: Its antigen is unidentified.

One entry per CDR3 protein, called by TCRdb with MiXCR from the reads. The profile shows fewer than 1,000,000 distinct CDR3 sequences, approximately 32% of them singletons. Between the trimmed V and J ends, which lost 7 bases and 8 bases, there was a span of 14 bases. Germline assignment: CDR1 LNHDA and CDR2 SQIVND (reference sequence). The CDR3 covers 12 residues. The sequence came from a human donor in good health (CMV status not recorded). Some clones in this sample may be carry-over from other donors' samples. The rearrangement joins TRBV19 to TRBJ1-2; possibly TRBD1 for D (6 bases). Specimen: cultured CD8+ T cells from PBMCs, collected from culture after CMV antigen stimulation. CDR3 DNA: TGTGCCAGTAAGCAGGGGTCGAGGGGCTACACCTTC. It yields the protein CASKQGSRGYTF.